This T cell receptor beta chain was sequenced in a study of regulatory T cells in long-lasting Graves disease. General study results and limits: Favoring TRBV28, TRBJ1-2 and TRBJ2-5 was a feature seen in persistent disease. Small sample size may have lowered accuracy.

This CDR3 has 16 amino acids. CDR1 and CDR2 from the germline V gene are DFQATT and SNEGSKA (reference sequence). V was shortened by 3 bases and J by 5 bases, with 22 bases between the two germline ends. Time point in this sample: persistent/refractory GD, antithyroid drugs over 5 years with positive TRAb. PBMC-extracted RNA yielded the TCR library. By American Thyroid Association guidelines, Graves' disease was diagnosed in the cohort. Libraries of TCR beta came from iRepertoire HTBI primers plus Arm-PCR of CDR3 regions. As processed by the authors: Across all samples, about 62 TRBV segments and roughly 14 TRBJ segments were identified. TCRdb used MiXCR to reprocess the multiplex PCR reads, holding one entry per CDR3 protein. The V and J calls were determined by TCRdb, not by the authors. The sample lists 400,000 to 450,000 distinct CDR3 sequences, roughly a quarter occurring once. This clonotype was counted ten times or more. The antigen is not known.

The V call is TRBV20-1, the J call TRBJ1-2, with a possible D match to TRBD1 (6 bases). The sequencing used peripheral blood mononuclear cells (PBMCs), collected when the disease was refractory, from a patient treated with antithyroid drugs. The receptor's source is a female donor with Graves disease. In DNA, the CDR3 is TGCAGTGCTAGCAAGGGGATGACAGGCTACACTTATGGCTACACCTTC. Protein sequence: CSASKGMTGYTYGYTF.